Sequencing of this T cell receptor (beta chain) was carried out in a study of cytomegalovirus exposure and HLA in healthy donors. Study overall: HLA-typed donors were the source of some 80 million unique TCRs, which an early data release held. Most genotyped donors, 81% of about 360, had Caucasian-associated genetic ancestry. Notes on the study in general: Across donors, most TCRs were seen rarely, yet some public ones were widespread. A reported reduction in N-insertions relative to the roughly 700-donor mean was seen in an Asian-associated ancestry cluster in a later analysis.

Trimming removed 4 bases from V and 5 bases from J; junction bases left unmatched: 8. This CDR3 has 16 amino acids. Germline V gives CDR1 SGHRS, CDR2 YFSETQ. About this clone itself: Its specificity is unknown.

Researchers ran the PCR with 60 Vbeta and 13 Jbeta primers. Method: immunoSEQ multiplex PCR; TCRdb's copy keeps in-frame clones and lacks some. The sample consists of roughly 100,000 clones, nearly 80% of them appearing once. The receptor's source is a man under 40 in good health and CMV-seronegative. V usage is TRBV5-1 and J usage is TRBJ2-1, with 11 bases matching TRBD2. The specimen was PBMCs. The CDR3 reads CASSPSLAGANNEQFF. CDR3 nucleotides: TGCGCCAGCAGCCCCTCACTAGCGGGAGCAAACAATGAGCAGTTCTTC.